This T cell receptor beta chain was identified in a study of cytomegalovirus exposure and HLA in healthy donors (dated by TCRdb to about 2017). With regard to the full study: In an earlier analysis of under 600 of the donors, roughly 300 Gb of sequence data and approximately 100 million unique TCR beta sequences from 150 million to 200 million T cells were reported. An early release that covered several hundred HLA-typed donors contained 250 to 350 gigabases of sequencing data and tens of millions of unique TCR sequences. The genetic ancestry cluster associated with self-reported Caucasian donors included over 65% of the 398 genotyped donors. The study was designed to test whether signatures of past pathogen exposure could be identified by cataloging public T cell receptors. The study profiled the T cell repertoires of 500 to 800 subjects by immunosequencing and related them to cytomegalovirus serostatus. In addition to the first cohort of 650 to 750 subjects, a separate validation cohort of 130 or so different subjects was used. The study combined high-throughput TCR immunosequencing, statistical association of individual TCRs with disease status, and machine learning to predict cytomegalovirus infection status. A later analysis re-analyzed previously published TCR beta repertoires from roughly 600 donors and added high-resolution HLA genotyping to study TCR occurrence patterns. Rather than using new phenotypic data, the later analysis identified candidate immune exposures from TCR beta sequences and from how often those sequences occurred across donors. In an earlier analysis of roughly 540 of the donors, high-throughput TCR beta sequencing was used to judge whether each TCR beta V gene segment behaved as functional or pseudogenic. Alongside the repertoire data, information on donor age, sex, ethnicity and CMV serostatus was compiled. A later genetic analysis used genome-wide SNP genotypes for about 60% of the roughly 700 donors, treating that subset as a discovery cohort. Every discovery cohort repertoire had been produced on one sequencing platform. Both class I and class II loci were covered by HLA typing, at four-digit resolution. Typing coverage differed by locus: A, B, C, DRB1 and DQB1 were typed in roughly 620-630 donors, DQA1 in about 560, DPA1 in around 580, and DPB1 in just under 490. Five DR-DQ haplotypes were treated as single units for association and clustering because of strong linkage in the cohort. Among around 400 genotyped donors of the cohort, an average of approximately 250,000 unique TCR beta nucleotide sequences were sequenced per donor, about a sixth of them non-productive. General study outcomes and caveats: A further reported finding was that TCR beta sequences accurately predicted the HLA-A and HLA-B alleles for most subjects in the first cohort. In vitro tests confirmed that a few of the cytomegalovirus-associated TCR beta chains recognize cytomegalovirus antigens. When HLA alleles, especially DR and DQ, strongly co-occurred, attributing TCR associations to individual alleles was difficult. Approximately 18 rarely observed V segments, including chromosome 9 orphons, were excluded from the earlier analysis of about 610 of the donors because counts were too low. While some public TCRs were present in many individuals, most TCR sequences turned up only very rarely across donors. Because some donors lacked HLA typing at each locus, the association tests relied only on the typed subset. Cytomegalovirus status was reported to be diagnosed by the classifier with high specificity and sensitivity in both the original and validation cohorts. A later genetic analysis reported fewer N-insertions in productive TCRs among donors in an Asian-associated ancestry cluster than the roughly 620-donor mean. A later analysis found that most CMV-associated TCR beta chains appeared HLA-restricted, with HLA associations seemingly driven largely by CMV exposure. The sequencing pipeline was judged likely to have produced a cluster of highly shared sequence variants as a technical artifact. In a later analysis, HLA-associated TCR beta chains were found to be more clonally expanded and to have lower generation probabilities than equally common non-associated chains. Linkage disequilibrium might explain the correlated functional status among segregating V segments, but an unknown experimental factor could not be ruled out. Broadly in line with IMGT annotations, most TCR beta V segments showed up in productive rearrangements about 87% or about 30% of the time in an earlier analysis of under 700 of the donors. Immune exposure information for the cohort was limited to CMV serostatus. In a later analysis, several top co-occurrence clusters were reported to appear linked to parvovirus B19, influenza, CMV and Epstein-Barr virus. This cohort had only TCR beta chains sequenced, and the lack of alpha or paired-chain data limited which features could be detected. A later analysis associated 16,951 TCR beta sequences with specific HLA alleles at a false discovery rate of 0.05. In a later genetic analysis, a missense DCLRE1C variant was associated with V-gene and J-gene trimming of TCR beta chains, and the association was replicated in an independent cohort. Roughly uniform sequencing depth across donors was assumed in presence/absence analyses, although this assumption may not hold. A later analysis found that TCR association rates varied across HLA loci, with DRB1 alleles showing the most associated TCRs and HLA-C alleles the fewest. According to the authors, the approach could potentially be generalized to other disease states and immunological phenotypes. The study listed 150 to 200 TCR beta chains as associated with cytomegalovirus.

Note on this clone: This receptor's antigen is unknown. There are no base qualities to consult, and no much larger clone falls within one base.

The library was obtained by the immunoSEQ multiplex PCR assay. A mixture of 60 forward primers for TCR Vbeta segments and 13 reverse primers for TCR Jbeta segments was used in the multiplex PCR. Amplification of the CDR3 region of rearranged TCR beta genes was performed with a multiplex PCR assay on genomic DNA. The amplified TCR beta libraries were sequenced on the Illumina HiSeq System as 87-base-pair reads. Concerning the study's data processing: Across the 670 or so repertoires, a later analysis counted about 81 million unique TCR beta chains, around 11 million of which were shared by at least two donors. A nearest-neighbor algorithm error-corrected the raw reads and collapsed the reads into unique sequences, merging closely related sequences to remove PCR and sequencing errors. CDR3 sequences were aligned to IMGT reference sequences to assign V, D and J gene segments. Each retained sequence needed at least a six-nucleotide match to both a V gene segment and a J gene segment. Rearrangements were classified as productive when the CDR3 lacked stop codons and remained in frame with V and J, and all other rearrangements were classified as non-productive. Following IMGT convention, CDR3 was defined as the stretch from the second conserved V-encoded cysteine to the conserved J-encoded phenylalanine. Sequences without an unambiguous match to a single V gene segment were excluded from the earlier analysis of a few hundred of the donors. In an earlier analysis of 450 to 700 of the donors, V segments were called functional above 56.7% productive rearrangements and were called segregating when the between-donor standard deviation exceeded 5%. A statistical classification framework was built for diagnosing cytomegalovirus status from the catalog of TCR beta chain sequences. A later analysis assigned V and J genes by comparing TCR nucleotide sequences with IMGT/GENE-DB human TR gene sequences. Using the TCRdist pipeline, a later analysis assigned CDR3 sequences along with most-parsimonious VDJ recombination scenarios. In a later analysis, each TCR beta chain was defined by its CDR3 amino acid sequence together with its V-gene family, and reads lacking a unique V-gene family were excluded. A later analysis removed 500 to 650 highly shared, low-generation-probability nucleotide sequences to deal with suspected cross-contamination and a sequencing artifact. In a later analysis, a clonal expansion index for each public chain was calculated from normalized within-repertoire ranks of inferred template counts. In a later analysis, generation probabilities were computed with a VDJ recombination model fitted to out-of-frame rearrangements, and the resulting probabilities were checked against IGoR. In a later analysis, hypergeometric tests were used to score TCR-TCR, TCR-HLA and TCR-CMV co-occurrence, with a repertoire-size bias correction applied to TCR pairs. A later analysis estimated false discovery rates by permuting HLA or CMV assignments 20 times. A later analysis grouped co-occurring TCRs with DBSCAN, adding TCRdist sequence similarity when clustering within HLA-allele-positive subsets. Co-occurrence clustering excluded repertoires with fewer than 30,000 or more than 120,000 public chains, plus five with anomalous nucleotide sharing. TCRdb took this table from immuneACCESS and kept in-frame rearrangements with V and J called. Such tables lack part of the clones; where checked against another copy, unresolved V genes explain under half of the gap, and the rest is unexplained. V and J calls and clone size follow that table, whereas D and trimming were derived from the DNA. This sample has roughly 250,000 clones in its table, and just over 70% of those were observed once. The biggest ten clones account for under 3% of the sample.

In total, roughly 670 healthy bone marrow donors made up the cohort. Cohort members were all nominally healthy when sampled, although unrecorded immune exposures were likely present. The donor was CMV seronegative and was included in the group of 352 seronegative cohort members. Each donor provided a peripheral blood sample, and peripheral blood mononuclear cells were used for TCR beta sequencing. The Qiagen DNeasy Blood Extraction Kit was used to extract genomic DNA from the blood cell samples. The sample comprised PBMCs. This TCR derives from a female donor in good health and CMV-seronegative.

The nucleotide sequence is TGTGCCAGCAGTTCAGGGGGCCGGCAGCCCCAGCATTTT. The translation is CASSSGGRQPQHF. The chain uses TRBV6-1 and TRBJ1-5; the central 8 bases match TRBD1. The CDR3, cysteine through phenylalanine, is 13 amino acids long. Of all the DNA, just the CDR3 is kept, 39 bases in frame from base 1. The germline V gene provides CDR1 MNHNS and CDR2 SASEGT. Germline trimming amounts to 5 bases on V and 7 bases on J, with 4 as the count of junction bases outside the gene matches.